Detailed here is one T cell receptor (beta chain). This sample was taken from a study of cytomegalovirus exposure and HLA in healthy donors. Germline V lookup: CDR1 MGHRA, CDR2 YSYEKL. The CDR3 extends over 17 amino acids. The V segment lost 0 bases and the J segment 1 base; nucleotides outside the gene matches: 7. The PCR contained 60 Vbeta and 13 Jbeta primers. Clones were read by immunoSEQ multiplex PCR, and TCRdb kept only the in-frame ones, dropping some. The table has 150,000 to 250,000 clones, roughly four fifths seen once. The chain is built from TRBV4-1 and TRBJ1-1; 8 nucleotides align to TRBD1. Sequencing input: PBMCs. The TCR sequence derives from a man in his thirties or forties in good health and CMV-seronegative. The CDR3 DNA is TGCGCCAGCAGCCAAGATCACGAAACAGGGGGGAACACTGAAGCTTTCTTT. Translation gives CASSQDHETGGNTEAFF.